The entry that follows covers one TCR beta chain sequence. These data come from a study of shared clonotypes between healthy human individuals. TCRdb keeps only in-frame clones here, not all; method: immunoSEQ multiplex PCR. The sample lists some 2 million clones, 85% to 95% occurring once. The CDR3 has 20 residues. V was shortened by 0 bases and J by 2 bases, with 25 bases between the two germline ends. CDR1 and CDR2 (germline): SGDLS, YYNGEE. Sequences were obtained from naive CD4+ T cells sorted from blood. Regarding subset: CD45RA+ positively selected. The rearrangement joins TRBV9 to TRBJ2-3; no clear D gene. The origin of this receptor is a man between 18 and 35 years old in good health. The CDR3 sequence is CASSVATPNTNRVPTDTQYF. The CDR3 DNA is TGTGCCAGCAGCGTAGCTACACCCAATACTAACAGAGTTCCCACAGATACGCAGTATTTT. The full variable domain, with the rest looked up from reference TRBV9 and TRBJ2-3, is DSGVTQTPKHLITATGQRVTLRCSPRSGDLSVYWYQQSLDQGLQFLIQYYNGEERAKGNILERFSAQQFPDLHSELNLSSLELGDSALYFCASSVATPNTNRVPTDTQYFGPGTRLTVL.